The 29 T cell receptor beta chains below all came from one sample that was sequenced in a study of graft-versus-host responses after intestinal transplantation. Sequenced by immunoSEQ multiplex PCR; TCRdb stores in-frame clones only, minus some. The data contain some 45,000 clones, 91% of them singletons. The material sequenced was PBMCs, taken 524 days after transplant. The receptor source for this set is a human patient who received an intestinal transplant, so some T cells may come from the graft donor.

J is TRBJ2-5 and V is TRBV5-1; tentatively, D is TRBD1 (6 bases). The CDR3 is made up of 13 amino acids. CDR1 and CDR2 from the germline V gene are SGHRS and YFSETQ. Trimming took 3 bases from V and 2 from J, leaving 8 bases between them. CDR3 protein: CASSSTGQETQYF. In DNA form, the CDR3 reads TGCGCCAGCAGCTCGACAGGACAAGAGACCCAGTACTTC.

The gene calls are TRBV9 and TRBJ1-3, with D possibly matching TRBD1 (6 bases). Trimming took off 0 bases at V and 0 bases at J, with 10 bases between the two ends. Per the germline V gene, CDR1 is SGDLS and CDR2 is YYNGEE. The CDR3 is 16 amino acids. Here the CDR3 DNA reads TGTGCCAGCAGCGTAGGGGGGGCCCCCTCTGGAAACACCATATATTTT. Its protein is CASSVGGAPSGNTIYF.

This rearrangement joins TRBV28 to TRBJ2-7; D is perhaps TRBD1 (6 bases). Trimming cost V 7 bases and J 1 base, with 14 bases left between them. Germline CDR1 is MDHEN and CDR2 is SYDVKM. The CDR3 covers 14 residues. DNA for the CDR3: TGTGCCAGCAAGCAGGGGACCAAGTCCTACGAGCAGTACTTC. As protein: CASKQGTKSYEQYF.

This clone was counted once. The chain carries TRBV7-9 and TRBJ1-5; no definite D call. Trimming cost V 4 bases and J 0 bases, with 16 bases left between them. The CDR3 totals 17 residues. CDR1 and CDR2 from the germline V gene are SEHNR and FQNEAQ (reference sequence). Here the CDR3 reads CASSSGSGSGSNQPQHF. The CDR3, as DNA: TGTGCCAGCAGCTCGGGATCTGGGTCGGGTAGCAATCAGCCCCAGCATTTT.

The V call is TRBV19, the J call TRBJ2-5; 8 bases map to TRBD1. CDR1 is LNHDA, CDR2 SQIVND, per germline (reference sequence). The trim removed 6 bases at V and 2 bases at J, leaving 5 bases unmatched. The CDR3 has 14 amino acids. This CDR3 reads CASSQGAAQETQYF. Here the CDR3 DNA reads TGTGCCAGTAGCCAGGGGGCCGCACAAGAGACCCAGTACTTC.

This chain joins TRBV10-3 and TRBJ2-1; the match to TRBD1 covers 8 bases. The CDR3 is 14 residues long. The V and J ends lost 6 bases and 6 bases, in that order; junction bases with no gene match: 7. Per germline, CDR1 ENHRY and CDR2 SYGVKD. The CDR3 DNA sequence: TGTGCCATCAGGACGGGACAGGTAGGCAATGAGCAGTTCTTC. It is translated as CAIRTGQVGNEQFF.

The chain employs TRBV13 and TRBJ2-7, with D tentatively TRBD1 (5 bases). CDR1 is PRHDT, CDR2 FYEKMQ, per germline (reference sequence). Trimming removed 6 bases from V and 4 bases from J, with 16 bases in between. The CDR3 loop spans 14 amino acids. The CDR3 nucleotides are TGTGCCAGCAGGCCCCGTGGGGCCCTTTACGAGCAGTACTTC. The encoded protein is CASRPRGALYEQYF.

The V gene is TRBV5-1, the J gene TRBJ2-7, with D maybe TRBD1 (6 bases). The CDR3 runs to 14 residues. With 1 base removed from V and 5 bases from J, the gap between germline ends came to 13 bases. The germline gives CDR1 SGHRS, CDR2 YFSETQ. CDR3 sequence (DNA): TGCGCCAGCAGCTTGATACAGGGTTTCAACGAGCAGTACTTC. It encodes CASSLIQGFNEQYF.

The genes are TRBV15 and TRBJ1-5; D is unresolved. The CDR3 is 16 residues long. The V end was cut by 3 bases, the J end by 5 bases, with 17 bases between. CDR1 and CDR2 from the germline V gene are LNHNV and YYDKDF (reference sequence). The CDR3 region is CATSSADITRDQPQHF. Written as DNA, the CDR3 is TGTGCCACCAGCAGCGCTGACATAACACGAGATCAGCCCCAGCATTTT. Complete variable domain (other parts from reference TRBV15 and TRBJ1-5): DAMVIQNPRYQVTQFGKPVTLSCSQTLNHNVMYWYQQKSSQAPKLLFHYYDKDFNNEADTPDNFQSRRPNTSFCFLDIRSPGLGDTAMYLCATSSADITRDQPQHFGDGTRLSIL.

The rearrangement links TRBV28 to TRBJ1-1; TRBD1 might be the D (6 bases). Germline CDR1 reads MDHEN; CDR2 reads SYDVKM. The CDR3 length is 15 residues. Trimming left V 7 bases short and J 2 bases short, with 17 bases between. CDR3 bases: TGTGCCAGCACTTCCGGGACACTCTCTAACACTGAAGCTTTCTTT. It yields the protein CASTSGTLSNTEAFF. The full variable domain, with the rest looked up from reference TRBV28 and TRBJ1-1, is DVKVTQSSRYLVKRTGEKVFLECVQDMDHENMFWYRQDPGLGLRLIYFSYDVKMKEKGDIPEGYSVSREKKERFSLILESASTNQTSMYLCASTSGTLSNTEAFFGQGTRLTVV.

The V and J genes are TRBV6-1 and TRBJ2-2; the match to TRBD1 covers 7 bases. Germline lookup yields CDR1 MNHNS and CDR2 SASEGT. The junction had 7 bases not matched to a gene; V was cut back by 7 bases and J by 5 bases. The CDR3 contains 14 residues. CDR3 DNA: TGTGCCAGCAATACAGGGGAAGGGACCGGGGAGCTGTTTTTT. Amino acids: CASNTGEGTGELFF.

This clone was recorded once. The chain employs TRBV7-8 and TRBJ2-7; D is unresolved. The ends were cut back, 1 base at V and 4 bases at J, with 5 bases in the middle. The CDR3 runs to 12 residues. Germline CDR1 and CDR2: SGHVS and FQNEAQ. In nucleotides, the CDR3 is TGTGCCAGCAGCTTAGTTCTTTACGAGCAGTACTTC. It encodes CASSLVLYEQYF.

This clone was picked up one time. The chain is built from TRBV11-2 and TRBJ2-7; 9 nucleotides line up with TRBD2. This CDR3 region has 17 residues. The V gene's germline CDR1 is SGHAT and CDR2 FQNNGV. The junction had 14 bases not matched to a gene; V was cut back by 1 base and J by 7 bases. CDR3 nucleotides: TGTGCCAGCAGCTTAGCCTTGGTAGCGGGAGCTTTAAAGGAGCAGTACTTC. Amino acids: CASSLALVAGALKEQYF.

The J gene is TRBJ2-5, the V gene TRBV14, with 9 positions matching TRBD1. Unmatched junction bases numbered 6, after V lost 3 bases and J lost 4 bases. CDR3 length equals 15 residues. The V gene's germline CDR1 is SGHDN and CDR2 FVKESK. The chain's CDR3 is CASSHGTGRGETQYF. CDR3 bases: TGTGCCAGCAGCCACGGGACAGGGAGGGGAGAGACCCAGTACTTC. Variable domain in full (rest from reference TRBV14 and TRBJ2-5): EAGVTQFPSHSVIEKGQTVTLRCDPISGHDNLYWYRRVMGKEIKFLLHFVKESKQDESGMPNNRFLAERTGGTYSTLKVQPAELEDSGVYFCASSHGTGRGETQYFGPGTRLLVL.

The CDR3 DNA reads as TGTGCCAGCAGCTCAGAAGATACGCAGTATTTT. It codes for CASSSEDTQYF. V and J are TRBV7-6 and TRBJ2-3; D is unresolved. The V and J ends lost 4 bases and 5 bases respectively, with 4 bases between them. CDR3 size: 11 residues. Germline loops: CDR1 SGHVS, CDR2 FNYEAQ.

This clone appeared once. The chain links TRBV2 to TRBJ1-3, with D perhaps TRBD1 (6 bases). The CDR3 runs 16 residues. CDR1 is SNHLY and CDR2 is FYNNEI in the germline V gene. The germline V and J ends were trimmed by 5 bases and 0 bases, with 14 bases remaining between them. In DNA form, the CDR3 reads TGTGCCAGCAGTCGGTCGGACAGCTACTCTGGAAACACCATATATTTT. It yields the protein CASSRSDSYSGNTIYF.

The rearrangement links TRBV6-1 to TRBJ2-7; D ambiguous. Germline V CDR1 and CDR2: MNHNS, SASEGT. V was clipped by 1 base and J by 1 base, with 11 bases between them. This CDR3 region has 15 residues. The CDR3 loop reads CASSEGPSRSYEQYF. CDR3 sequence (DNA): TGTGCCAGCAGTGAAGGGCCGAGTAGGTCCTACGAGCAGTACTTC.

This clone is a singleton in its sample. The CDR3 spells CASSLLTGYEQYF. In nucleotides, the CDR3 is TGTGCCAGCAGCCTTTTGACAGGCTACGAGCAGTACTTC. J is TRBJ2-7 and V is TRBV7-9; perhaps TRBD1 as D (6 bases). Trimming stripped 5 bases from V and 3 bases from J, with 11 bases between. CDR3 length: 13 amino acids. Germline CDR1 is SEHNR and CDR2 is FQNEAQ (reference sequence).

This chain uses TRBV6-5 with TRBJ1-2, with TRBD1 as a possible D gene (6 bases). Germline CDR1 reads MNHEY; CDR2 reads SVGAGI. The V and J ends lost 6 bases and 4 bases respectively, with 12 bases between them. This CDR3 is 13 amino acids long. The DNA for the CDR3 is TGTGCCAGCAGCCCGACAGGTTCCTATGGCTACACCTTC. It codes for CASSPTGSYGYTF.

CDR3 region: CASSRGQGGLEQYF. The CDR3 coding sequence is TGCGCCAGCAGCCGGGGACAAGGGGGCTTAGAGCAGTACTTC. The chain employs TRBV5-1 and TRBJ2-7, with TRBD1 matching over 7 bases. The CDR3 contains 14 residues. Per germline, CDR1 SGHRS and CDR2 YFSETQ. Unmatched junction bases numbered 11, after V lost 4 bases and J lost 7 bases.

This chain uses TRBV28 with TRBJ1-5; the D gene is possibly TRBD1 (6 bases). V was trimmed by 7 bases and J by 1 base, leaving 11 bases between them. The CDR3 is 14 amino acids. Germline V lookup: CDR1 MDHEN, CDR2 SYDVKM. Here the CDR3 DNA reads TGTGCCAGCATCTGGGGGCTAAGCAATCAGCCCCAGCATTTT. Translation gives CASIWGLSNQPQHF. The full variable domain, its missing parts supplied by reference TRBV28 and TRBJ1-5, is DVKVTQSSRYLVKRTGEKVFLECVQDMDHENMFWYRQDPGLGLRLIYFSYDVKMKEKGDIPEGYSVSREKKERFSLILESASTNQTSMYLCASIWGLSNQPQHFGDGTRLSIL.

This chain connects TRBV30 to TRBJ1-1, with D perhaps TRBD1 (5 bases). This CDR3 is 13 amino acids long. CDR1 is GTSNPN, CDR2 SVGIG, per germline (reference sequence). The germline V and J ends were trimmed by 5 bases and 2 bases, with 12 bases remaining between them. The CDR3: CAWLYRQNTEAFF. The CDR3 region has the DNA TGTGCCTGGTTATACAGGCAAAACACTGAAGCTTTCTTT.

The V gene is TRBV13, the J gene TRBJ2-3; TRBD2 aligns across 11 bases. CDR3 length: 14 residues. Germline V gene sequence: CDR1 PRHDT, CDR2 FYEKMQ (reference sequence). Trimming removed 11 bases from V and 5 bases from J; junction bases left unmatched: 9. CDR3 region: CACELAGEGDTQYF. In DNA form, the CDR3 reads TGTGCCTGCGAACTAGCGGGAGAAGGAGATACGCAGTATTTT.

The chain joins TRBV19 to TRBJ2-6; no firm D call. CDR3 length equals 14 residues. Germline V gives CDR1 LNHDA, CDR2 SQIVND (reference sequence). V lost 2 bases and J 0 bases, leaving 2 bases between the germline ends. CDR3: CASSINSGANVLTF. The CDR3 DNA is TGTGCCAGTAGTATAAACTCTGGGGCCAACGTCCTGACTTTC.

CDR3 DNA: TGTGCCAGTAGCAGTTTAAATAGCAATCAGCCCCAGCATTTT. Its protein product is CASSSLNSNQPQHF. This rearrangement joins TRBV19 to TRBJ1-5, with D unresolved. V dropped 6 bases and J dropped 0 bases, with 9 bases sitting between them. Per the germline V gene, CDR1 is LNHDA and CDR2 is SQIVND (reference sequence). There are 14 residues in the CDR3.

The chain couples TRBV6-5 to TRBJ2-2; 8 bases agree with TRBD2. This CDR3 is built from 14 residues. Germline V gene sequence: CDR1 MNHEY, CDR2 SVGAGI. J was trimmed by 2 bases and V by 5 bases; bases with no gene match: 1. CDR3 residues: CASSGLANTGELFF. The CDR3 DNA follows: TGTGCCAGCAGTGGACTAGCAAACACCGGGGAGCTGTTTTTT.

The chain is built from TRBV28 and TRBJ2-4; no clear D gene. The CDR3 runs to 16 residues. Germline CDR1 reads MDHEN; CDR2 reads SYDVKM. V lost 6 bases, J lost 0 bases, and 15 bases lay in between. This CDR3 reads CASSPQKWLAKNIQYF. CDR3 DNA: TGTGCCAGCAGCCCCCAGAAGTGGCTAGCCAAAAACATTCAGTACTTC.

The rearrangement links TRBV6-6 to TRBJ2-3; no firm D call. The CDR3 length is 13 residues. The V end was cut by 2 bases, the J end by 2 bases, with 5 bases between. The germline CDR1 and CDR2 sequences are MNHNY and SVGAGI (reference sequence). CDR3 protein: CASSYVVTDTQYF. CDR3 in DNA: TGTGCCAGCAGTTACGTCGTCACAGATACGCAGTATTTT.

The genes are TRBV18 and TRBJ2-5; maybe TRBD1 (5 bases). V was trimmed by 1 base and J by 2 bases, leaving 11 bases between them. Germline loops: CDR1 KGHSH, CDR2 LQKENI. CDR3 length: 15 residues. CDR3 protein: CASSPRQGRQETQYF. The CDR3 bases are TGTGCCAGCTCACCACGCCAGGGCCGTCAAGAGACCCAGTACTTC.